The 21 T cell receptor beta chains listed next were all sequenced from one sample in a study of cytomegalovirus exposure and HLA in healthy donors. A multiplex PCR was run with 60 Vbeta primers and 13 Jbeta primers. The repertoire was sequenced with immunoSEQ multiplex PCR; TCRdb's copy has only in-frame clones and lacks some. Of tens of thousands of clones in the sample, roughly 77% were seen once. The sequencing sample was made of PBMCs. These receptors were collected from a woman in her 40s in good health and CMV-seropositive.

The CDR3 region is CASSSRTSGTDTQYF. Here the CDR3 DNA reads TGTGCCAGCAGCTCTAGGACTAGCGGCACAGATACGCAGTATTTT. The chain employs TRBV7-2 and TRBJ2-3, with 9 bases identical to TRBD2. J gave up 1 base and V 4 bases, and 3 bases lay outside the gene matches. Germline V gene sequence: CDR1 SGHTA, CDR2 FQGNSA. The CDR3 is 15 amino acids.

This rearrangement joins TRBV28 to TRBJ2-7, with 8 bases matching TRBD1. The V segment lost 5 bases and the J segment 1 base; nucleotides outside the gene matches: 7. CDR1 is MDHEN and CDR2 is SYDVKM in the germline V gene. The CDR3 contains 15 residues. Here the CDR3 reads CASSPGQGWSYEQYF. The CDR3 bases are TGTGCCAGCAGTCCCGGACAGGGCTGGTCCTACGAGCAGTACTTC.

The V call is TRBV7-3, the J call TRBJ2-5, with TRBD2 matching over 8 bases. Unmatched junction bases numbered 3, after V lost 5 bases and J lost 4 bases. Germline V gene data show CDR1 as SGHTA and CDR2 as FQGTGA. The CDR3 spans 13 residues. CDR3 residues: CASSPRGGETQYF. CDR3 DNA: TGTGCCAGCAGCCCACGGGGGGGAGAGACCCAGTACTTC.

The chain carries TRBV5-1 and TRBJ2-1, with a tentative D call TRBD1 (6 bases). The germline V and J ends were trimmed by 6 bases and 4 bases, with 14 bases remaining between them. Germline V gene sequence: CDR1 SGHRS, CDR2 YFSETQ. This CDR3 spans 14 amino acids. CDR3 residues: CASKVGQRYNEQFF. In DNA, the CDR3 is TGCGCCAGCAAGGTAGGACAGAGATACAATGAGCAGTTCTTC.

The genes are TRBV6-4 and TRBJ2-1; 10 bases agree with TRBD2. This CDR3 comprises 14 residues. Unmatched junction bases numbered 0, after V lost 3 bases and J lost 4 bases. From germline, CDR1 is MRHNA and CDR2 SNTAGT. The CDR3, as DNA: TGTGCCAGCAGTGAAGCGGGAGGGTACAATGAGCAGTTCTTC. Protein product: CASSEAGGYNEQFF.

In this sample, this clone turned up once. The gene calls are TRBV19 and TRBJ2-1, with TRBD2 matching 9 bases. This CDR3 has 16 residues. V gave up 4 bases and J gave up 2 bases; unmatched junction bases: 6. Per germline, CDR1 LNHDA and CDR2 SQIVND (reference sequence). The CDR3 region is CASSTSGGTTYNEQFF. For the CDR3, the DNA is TGTGCCAGTAGTACCAGCGGGGGGACAACCTACAATGAGCAGTTCTTC.

The chain uses TRBV7-3 and TRBJ2-5; 9 bases match TRBD1. Germline CDR1 SGHTA, CDR2 FQGTGA. Losses at the gene ends were 5 bases for V and 4 bases for J; bases not matched to a gene: 14. The CDR3 length is 17 residues. DNA of the CDR3: TGTGCCAGCAGCCCTCACGGGGGGACAGGGAGGGTAGAGACCCAGTACTTC. It is translated as CASSPHGGTGRVETQYF.

The V and J genes are TRBV5-1 and TRBJ2-7; TRBD1 matches at 9 bases. Trimming cost V 4 bases and J 3 bases; bases outside gene matches: 5. The germline CDR1 and CDR2 sequences are SGHRS and YFSETQ. The CDR3 has 14 residues. The CDR3 region has the DNA TGCGCCAGCAGCCCGGGACAGGGTGGCTACGAGCAGTACTTC. Protein: CASSPGQGGYEQYF.

This clone was seen only a few times. The V call is TRBV6-6, the J call TRBJ2-7; no definite D call. Looked up from germline, CDR1 is MNHNY and CDR2 is SVGAGI (reference sequence). Trimming cost V 2 bases and J 0 bases, with 14 bases left between them. The CDR3 loop spans 16 amino acids. CDR3 sequence reads: CASSYVAYEFSYEQYF. In DNA form, the CDR3 reads TGTGCCAGCAGTTACGTAGCCTACGAGTTCTCCTACGAGCAGTACTTC.

The chain has TRBV7-2 and TRBJ1-4; D is undetermined. Between the trimmed V and J ends, which lost 1 base and 8 bases, there was a span of 8 bases. Germline CDR1 reads SGHTA; CDR2 reads FQGNSA. The CDR3 has 13 amino acids. The CDR3 reads CASSLGPREKLFF. CDR3 in DNA: TGTGCCAGCAGCTTAGGGCCCAGAGAAAAACTGTTTTTT.

The chain has TRBV27 and TRBJ1-1; D unclear. V shed 8 bases and J shed 0 bases, with 19 bases lying between them. Germline V CDR1 and CDR2: MNHEY, SMNVEV (reference sequence). CDR3 length equals 16 residues. CDR3 amino acids: CASSSLPAELNTEAFF. The CDR3 DNA reads as TGTGCCAGCTCGTCCCTTCCAGCGGAGTTGAACACTGAAGCTTTCTTT.

The chain links TRBV5-1 to TRBJ2-1; D might be TRBD2 (5 bases). The V end was cut by 4 bases, the J end by 10 bases, with 18 bases between. The CDR3 extends over 14 amino acids. CDR1 is SGHRS and CDR2 is YFSETQ in the germline V gene. The CDR3 nucleotides are TGCGCCAGCAGCCTGGGTTGGCGGGCCGAGGAGCAGTTCTTC. This translates into CASSLGWRAEEQFF.

The chain combines TRBV2 with TRBJ1-2, with D perhaps TRBD1 (5 bases). Deletions cut 3 bases from V and 0 bases from J, with 14 bases between. This CDR3 contains 16 residues. The germline gives CDR1 SNHLY, CDR2 FYNNEI. The CDR3 protein is CASSDKGHRPNYGYTF. In DNA form, the CDR3 reads TGTGCCAGCAGTGACAAGGGGCACAGGCCTAACTATGGCTACACCTTC.

The rearrangement links TRBV5-4 to TRBJ2-6; D may be TRBD1 (5 bases). This CDR3 spans 17 amino acids. V was clipped by 4 bases and J by 0 bases, with 14 bases between them. CDR1 and CDR2 (germline): SGHNT, YYREEE (reference sequence). The CDR3 here is CASSPKLDSSGANVLTF. The CDR3 DNA is TGTGCCAGCAGCCCGAAACTTGACAGCTCTGGGGCCAACGTCCTGACTTTC.

This sequence joins TRBV10-3 and TRBJ2-4, with 8 bases fitting TRBD2. Losses at the gene ends were 3 bases for V and 2 bases for J; bases not matched to a gene: 6. This CDR3 is built from 16 residues. Per the germline V gene, CDR1 is ENHRY and CDR2 is SYGVKD. The CDR3 reads CAISDLREATKNIQYF. CDR3 bases: TGTGCCATCAGTGACCTGCGGGAGGCAACCAAAAACATTCAGTACTTC.

The chain recombines TRBV7-8 with TRBJ1-6, with unresolved D. The CDR3 spans 18 residues. CDR1 and CDR2 from the germline V gene are SGHVS and FQNEAQ. V lost 3 bases and J 0 bases, leaving 15 bases between the germline ends. CDR3 sequence reads: CASSFSSRLSSYNSPLHF. In DNA form, the CDR3 reads TGTGCCAGCAGCTTTTCCTCCAGGCTGAGCTCCTATAATTCACCCCTCCACTTT.

This chain connects TRBV19 to TRBJ1-2; TRBD1 is a possible D gene (5 bases). The length of the CDR3 is 13 residues. The ends were cut back, 9 bases at V and 0 bases at J, with 11 bases in the middle. The germline gives CDR1 LNHDA, CDR2 SQIVND (reference sequence). CDR3 loop: CASQTVTNYGYTF. DNA for the CDR3: TGTGCCAGCCAGACAGTAACTAACTATGGCTACACCTTC.

V gene TRBV19 combines with J gene TRBJ1-1; TRBD1 is a possible D gene (5 bases). CDR3 size: 15 residues. Trimming pared 9 bases from V and 3 bases from J, leaving 20 bases between. Germline V lookup: CDR1 LNHDA, CDR2 SQIVND (reference sequence). The CDR3: CASTGQMVGDTEAFF. The CDR3 region has the DNA TGTGCCAGCACAGGCCAAATGGTCGGCGACACTGAAGCTTTCTTT.

This clone came up a few times. The rearrangement links TRBV7-2 to TRBJ2-1; TRBD1 matches at 8 bases. The CDR3 totals 15 residues. Germline assignment: CDR1 SGHTA and CDR2 FQGNSA. V shed 4 bases, J shed 0 bases, and the junction held 2 bases outside the gene matches. The CDR3: CASSSTGGSYNEQFF. The DNA for the CDR3 is TGTGCCAGCAGCTCCACAGGGGGCTCCTACAATGAGCAGTTCTTC.

The chain is built from TRBV30 and TRBJ1-2; 7 bases align to TRBD1. Germline V CDR1 and CDR2: GTSNPN, SVGIG (reference sequence). V was pared by 2 bases and J by 0 bases, with 9 bases of the junction left unmatched. The CDR3 extends over 16 amino acids. The CDR3 DNA reads as TGTGCCTGGAGTAAAACCCGGACAGGTTCTAACTATGGCTACACCTTC. Protein: CAWSKTRTGSNYGYTF.

The chain carries TRBV30 and TRBJ1-1, with TRBD1 matching over 7 bases. Germline V lookup: CDR1 GTSNPN, CDR2 SVGIG (reference sequence). The length of the CDR3 is 12 residues. J lost 6 bases, V lost 1 base, and 2 bases had no gene match. The CDR3 DNA reads as TGTGCCTGGAGTGCAGGGGGATCTGAAGCTTTCTTT. Translated, it gives CAWSAGGSEAFF.